The 18 T cell receptor beta chains in this list originate from one sample, sequenced in a study of shared clonotypes between healthy human individuals (dated by TCRdb to the early 2020s). The library relied on the immunoSEQ multiplex PCR assay. Not all clones reach the TCRdb copy of this immuneACCESS table, which keeps in-frame sequences only. Checked studies attribute under half of the gap to unresolved V genes and leave the rest unexplained. Counted in this sample were more than 2 million clones; 95% of them appeared once. 0.13% of the sample is taken by the ten largest. Sequenced: naive CD4+ T cells sorted from blood. The cell subset or site label here, explained by the study, means: CD45RA+ positively selected. These TCRs come from a man aged 18-30 years in good health.

This clone was found once. The chain is built from TRBV4-3 and TRBJ2-2; no definite D call. The germline V and J ends were trimmed by 0 bases and 4 bases, with 24 bases remaining between them. Germline V lookup: CDR1 LGHNA, CDR2 YSLEER. There are 20 residues in the CDR3. CDR3 sequence (DNA): TGCGCCAGCAGCCAAGATCAGCCAGCCTACTCCCTAACGAGCACCGGGGAGCTGTTTTTT. Encoded protein: CASSQDQPAYSLTSTGELFF.

The chain uses TRBV10-3 and TRBJ1-2; D not resolved. V dropped 3 bases and J dropped 0 bases, with 8 bases sitting between them. Per germline, CDR1 ENHRY and CDR2 SYGVKD. This CDR3 is built from 14 residues. In nucleotides, the CDR3 is TGTGCCATCAGTGAAGATGCTTCTAACTATGGCTACACCTTC. Protein: CAISEDASNYGYTF.

Concerning this clone: The identical CDR3 is also encoded by other nucleotide sequences in the sample. This rearrangement joins TRBV7-2 to TRBJ2-7; 11 nucleotides line up with TRBD1. With 6 bases clipped from V and 0 bases from J, the junction kept 4 bases outside the gene matches. This CDR3 is 15 amino acids long. Germline CDR1 reads SGHTA; CDR2 reads FQGNSA. CDR3 sequence: CASSTGTGGSYEQYF. CDR3 DNA sequence: TGTGCCAGCAGTACCGGGACAGGGGGCTCCTACGAGCAGTACTTC.

Worth noting for this clone: Additional DNA sequences in this sample encode the identical CDR3. CDR3 bases: TGTGCCAGCAGCTTGCCCGGGGGCGGGTATGGCTACACCTTC. It encodes CASSLPGGGYGYTF. The J gene is TRBJ1-2, the V gene TRBV5-4; D is perhaps TRBD1 (6 bases). Germline-derived CDR1 and CDR2 are SGHNT and YYREEE (reference sequence). V was clipped by 1 base and J by 5 bases, with 12 bases between them. This CDR3 region has 14 residues. Complete variable domain (other parts from reference TRBV5-4 and TRBJ1-2): ETGVTQSPTHLIKTRGQQVTLRCSSQSGHNTVSWYQQALGQGPQFIFQYYREEENGRGNFPPRFSGLQFPNYSSELNVNALELDDSALYLCASSLPGGGYGYTFGSGTRLTVV.

The chain uses TRBV25-1 and TRBJ2-3; D gene unclear. Germline-derived CDR1 and CDR2 are MGHDK and SYGVNS. Deletions cut 0 bases from V and 1 base from J, with 11 bases between. The CDR3 has 16 residues. Here the CDR3 reads CASSEYWGPGTDTQYF. As DNA, the CDR3 is TGTGCCAGCAGTGAATATTGGGGTCCCGGCACAGATACGCAGTATTTT.

The chain links TRBV27 to TRBJ2-7; unclear D gene. The CDR3 spans 13 residues. Germline V gene lookup returns CDR1 MNHEY and CDR2 SMNVEV (reference sequence). The V end was cut by 6 bases, the J end by 3 bases, with 12 bases between. Written as DNA, the CDR3 is TGTGCCAGCAGGGGGTATATGCTCTACGAGCAGTACTTC. Protein: CASRGYMLYEQYF.

This rearrangement joins TRBV5-1 to TRBJ1-5; 9 positions agree with TRBD1. The CDR3 length is 15 residues. The germline V gene has CDR1 SGHRS and CDR2 YFSETQ. V dropped 0 bases and J dropped 5; count of bases not matched to a gene: 3. The CDR3 region has the DNA TGCGCCAGCAGCTTGGGGGACAGGGATGATCAGCCCCAGCATTTT. It translates to CASSLGDRDDQPQHF.

This clone occurred once. The chain is built from TRBV7-2 and TRBJ2-3, with 13 nucleotides matching TRBD2. This CDR3 is 18 amino acids long. The germline V gene encodes CDR1 SGHTA and CDR2 FQGNSA. The V segment lost 4 bases and the J segment 4 bases; nucleotides outside the gene matches: 11. Here the CDR3 reads CASSSGTSGTLGADTQYF. CDR3 nucleotide sequence: TGTGCCAGCAGCTCCGGGACTAGCGGGACCCTAGGGGCAGATACGCAGTATTTT.

A single count supports this clone. This chain connects TRBV5-4 to TRBJ1-4; D is perhaps TRBD1 (5 bases). The V end lost 2 bases, the J end lost 7 bases, and 12 bases lay between the germline ends. Germline V CDR1 and CDR2: SGHNT, YYREEE (reference sequence). The CDR3 has 14 amino acids. CDR3 nucleotide sequence: TGTGCCAGCAGCTTCCGAGGGGCGGGTGAAAAACTGTTTTTT. Protein sequence: CASSFRGAGEKLFF.

J is TRBJ2-7 and V is TRBV30; D uncertain. CDR3 length equals 12 residues. Germline assignment: CDR1 GTSNPN and CDR2 SVGIG (reference sequence). The V and J ends lost 7 bases and 0 bases respectively, with 10 bases between them. CDR3 nucleotide sequence: TGTGCCTCCTTACCGGGCTCCTACGAGCAGTACTTC. This encodes CASLPGSYEQYF. Supplemented by reference TRBV30 and TRBJ2-7, the full variable domain reads SQTIHQWPATLVQPVGSPLSLECTVEGTSNPNLYWYRQAAGRGLQLLFYSVGIGQISSEVPQNLSASRPQDRQFILSSKKLLLSDSGFYLCASLPGSYEQYFGPGTRLTVT.

In its sample, this clone was seen once. This chain links TRBV6-5 with TRBJ2-7; TRBD1 matches at 7 bases. The CDR3 has 14 amino acids. The germline gives CDR1 MNHEY, CDR2 SVGAGI. V lost 7 bases, J lost 1 base, and 7 bases stayed unmatched. CDR3 coding DNA: TGTGCCAGCACTACGGGACAGCTATCCTACGAGCAGTACTTC. It translates to CASTTGQLSYEQYF.

V gene TRBV28 combines with J gene TRBJ1-1, with TRBD1 matching 9 bases. After removal of 3 bases from V and 13 bases from J, the junction contained 6 bases not matched to a gene. The germline V gene encodes CDR1 MDHEN and CDR2 SYDVKM. There are 12 residues in the CDR3. CDR3 amino acids: CASSFGQGHVFF. The CDR3 DNA reads as TGTGCCAGCAGTTTCGGACAGGGGCACGTTTTCTTT.

This sequence joins TRBV7-2 and TRBJ2-5, with 7 bases fitting TRBD2. The CDR3 extends over 15 amino acids. Germline V gives CDR1 SGHTA, CDR2 FQGNSA. Trimming at V came to 5 bases and at J to 5 bases, leaving 11 bases not matched to a gene. CDR3 sequence reads: CASSQGNGGIETQYF. The CDR3 DNA reads TGTGCCAGCAGCCAAGGGAACGGGGGGATCGAGACCCAGTACTTC.

This chain connects TRBV5-4 to TRBJ1-1; D unclear. Trimming removed 0 bases at V and 1 base at J, with 7 bases between. This CDR3 has 14 amino acids. The germline V gene encodes CDR1 SGHNT and CDR2 YYREEE (reference sequence). The chain's CDR3 is CASSLEVANTEAFF. The CDR3 DNA sequence: TGTGCCAGCAGCTTGGAGGTTGCGAACACTGAAGCTTTCTTT.

The rearrangement links TRBV28 to TRBJ1-2, with 8 nucleotides matching TRBD1. This CDR3 spans 15 amino acids. With V trimmed by 6 bases and J by 7 bases, 13 bases remained unmatched. Looked up from germline, CDR1 is MDHEN and CDR2 is SYDVKM. The CDR3 protein is CASSQSRAGGSGYTF. The CDR3 coding sequence is TGTGCCAGCAGCCAAAGCAGGGCAGGGGGCTCTGGCTACACCTTC.

The CDR3 region has the DNA TGTGCCAGCAGCTACACCATCGGTCCAATCACAGATACGCAGTATTTT. Translating it yields CASSYTIGPITDTQYF. The rearrangement links TRBV5-8 to TRBJ2-3; D unresolved. V gave up 3 bases and J gave up 2 bases, with 16 bases separating them. The CDR3 totals 16 residues. The germline CDR1 and CDR2 sequences are SGHTS and YDEGEE.

The CDR3: CASSPPGAPYEQYF. CDR3 sequence (DNA): TGTGCCAGCAGCCCTCCCGGGGCGCCATACGAGCAGTACTTC. J is TRBJ2-7 and V is TRBV7-2; either TRBD1 or TRBD2 may fit D (5 bases each). The CDR3 totals 14 residues. The V end lost 5 bases, the J end lost 4 bases, and 15 bases lay between the germline ends. Germline assignment: CDR1 SGHTA and CDR2 FQGNSA. Full variable domain (rest looked up from reference TRBV7-2 and TRBJ2-7): GAGVSQSPSNKVTEKGKDVELRCDPISGHTALYWYRQSLGQGLEFLIYFQGNSAPDKSGLPSDRFSAERTGGSVSTLTIQRTQQEDSAVYLCASSPPGAPYEQYFGPGTRLTVT.

This chain connects TRBV7-2 to TRBJ2-2; D call uncertain. The CDR3 loop spans 14 amino acids. V gave up 1 base and J gave up 6 bases, with 9 bases separating them. Germline CDR1 SGHTA, CDR2 FQGNSA. This CDR3 reads CASSLETGAGELFF. In nucleotides, the CDR3 is TGTGCCAGCAGCTTAGAGACTGGGGCCGGGGAGCTGTTTTTT.